A selection of T cell receptor beta chains follows, all from one sample in a study of identical twins. MiXCR, applied by TCRdb to the 5' RACE reads, yields one record per CDR3 protein. The repertoire holds roughly 690,000 distinct CDR3 sequences, with 21% as singletons. The same sample was also studied in work on T cells expressing NK-cell markers.

The specimen was PBMCs. These receptors came from a woman younger than 30 in good health. Both conserved end residues are part of each CDR3. Fields, in order: V gene, D gene, J gene, CDR3 length, clone size, CDR3 protein, CDR3 DNA. The D gene is left open where the match is weak. Size is omitted from some rows. Given values are once, few, many or a class for expanded clones.

V: TRBV7-2; D: TRBD2; J: TRBJ2-7; length: 15; size: .; CDR3: CASSTQRDLTYEQYF; DNA: TGTGCCAGCAGCACCCAGCGGGACCTGACCTACGAGCAGTACTTC
V: TRBV3-1; D: TRBD2; J: TRBJ2-1; length: 13; size: .; CDR3: CASSPKRTSGSFF; DNA: TGTGCCAGCAGCCCTAAGCGGACTAGCGGAAGTTTCTTC
V: TRBV7-2; D: .; J: TRBJ2-6; length: 17; size: few; CDR3: CASSQSTSSSGANVLTF; DNA: TGTGCCAGCAGCCAATCCACCTCAAGCTCTGGGGCCAACGTCCTGACTTTC
V: TRBV10-3; D: .; J: TRBJ1-1; length: 12; size: .; CDR3: CATREGDTEAFF; DNA: TGTGCCACCAGGGAGGGGGACACTGAAGCTTTCTTT
V: TRBV4-3; D: .; J: TRBJ2-7; length: 16; size: .; CDR3: CASSQEGPQNTGEQYF; DNA: TGCGCCAGCAGCCAAGAAGGGCCTCAAAATACGGGGGAGCAGTACTTC
V: TRBV6-1; D: TRBD2; J: TRBJ2-5; length: 15; size: few; CDR3: CASSENAGGRETQYF; DNA: TGTGCCAGCAGTGAAAACGCGGGGGGGAGAGAGACCCAGTACTTC
V: TRBV6-5; D: .; J: TRBJ1-5; length: 18; size: many; CDR3: CASSYSSSGRISNQPQHF; DNA: TGTGCCAGCAGTTACTCGAGTTCGGGACGGATTAGCAATCAGCCCCAGCATTTT
V: TRBV30; D: .; J: TRBJ2-6; length: 15; size: .; CDR3: CASPRTGAGANVLTF; DNA: TGTGCCTCCCCAAGAACGGGAGCTGGGGCCAACGTCCTGACTTTC
V: TRBV29-1; D: TRBD2; J: TRBJ2-3; length: 14; size: .; CDR3: CSVAFSGGGDTQYF; DNA: TGCAGCGTTGCCTTTAGCGGGGGAGGAGATACGCAGTATTTT
V: TRBV12-3/TRBV12-4; D: TRBD1; J: TRBJ2-7; length: 13; size: .; CDR3: CASREPGQGEQYF; DNA: TGTGCCAGCAGGGAGCCGGGACAGGGTGAGCAGTACTTC
V: TRBV12-3/TRBV12-4; D: TRBD1; J: TRBJ2-1; length: 12; size: many; CDR3: CASSWRQGTQFF; DNA: TGTGCCAGCAGTTGGAGACAGGGTACTCAGTTCTTC
V: TRBV29-1; D: .; J: TRBJ1-2; length: 15; size: few; CDR3: CSVFGQSDLNYGYTF; DNA: TGCAGCGTTTTCGGACAGAGCGACCTCAACTATGGCTACACCTTC
V: TRBV15; D: .; J: TRBJ1-3; length: 16; size: few; CDR3: CATSRDLGEGGNTIYF; DNA: TGTGCCACCAGCAGAGATTTAGGGGAAGGTGGAAACACCATATATTTT
V: TRBV7-9; D: .; J: TRBJ2-1; length: 12; size: .; CDR3: CASSLNSGKLFF; DNA: TGTGCCAGCAGCTTAAACTCGGGCAAGCTGTTCTTC
V: TRBV21-1; D: .; J: TRBJ2-7; length: 17; size: .; CDR3: CASSTERGQGIAYEQYF; DNA: TGTGCCAGCAGCACCGAGAGGGGACAGGGTATAGCCTACGAGCAGTACTTC
V: TRBV10-2; D: TRBD1; J: TRBJ2-7; length: 14; size: .; CDR3: CATNGQGATYEQYF; DNA: TGCGCCACCAACGGACAGGGGGCGACCTACGAGCAGTACTTC
V: TRBV20-1; D: TRBD1; J: TRBJ1-1; length: 14; size: .; CDR3: CSAFSGTVNTEAFF; DNA: TGCAGTGCTTTTTCAGGGACAGTGAACACTGAAGCTTTCTTT
V: TRBV20-1; D: .; J: TRBJ2-1; length: 14; size: .; CDR3: CSAKSQVNGDEQFF; DNA: TGCAGTGCTAAGAGCCAGGTCAACGGCGATGAGCAGTTCTTC
V: TRBV5-1; D: .; J: TRBJ2-7; length: 14; size: few; CDR3: CASSGPLRAYEQYF; DNA: TGCGCCAGCAGCGGACCATTACGAGCCTACGAGCAGTACTTC
V: TRBV4-3; D: .; J: TRBJ1-2; length: 14; size: .; CDR3: CASSQVSQGDGYTF; DNA: TGCGCCAGCAGCCAAGTCTCTCAGGGAGATGGCTACACCTTC
V: TRBV20-1; D: .; J: TRBJ2-4; length: 14; size: few; CDR3: CSARRTGAANIQYF; DNA: TGCAGTGCAAGGCGAACCGGGGCCGCCAACATTCAGTACTTC
V: TRBV7-9; D: .; J: TRBJ2-4; length: 16; size: .; CDR3: CASSLAPRGAKNIQYF; DNA: TGTGCCAGCAGCTTAGCCCCCCGGGGAGCCAAAAACATTCAGTACTTC
V: TRBV6-5; D: .; J: TRBJ2-5; length: 12; size: .; CDR3: CASSYGSGTQYF; DNA: TGTGCCAGCAGTTACGGGAGTGGGACCCAGTACTTC
V: TRBV20-1; D: .; J: TRBJ2-5; length: 13; size: .; CDR3: CSAGGTAEETQYF; DNA: TGCAGTGCTGGAGGGACGGCTGAAGAGACCCAGTACTTC
V: TRBV7-8; D: .; J: TRBJ1-6; length: 15; size: few; CDR3: CASSLAARGVSPLHF; DNA: TGTGCCAGCAGCTTAGCGGCCAGGGGAGTCTCACCCCTCCACTTT
V: TRBV7-8; D: TRBD1; J: TRBJ2-7; length: 16; size: many; CDR3: CASSPRDLTGGPEQYF; DNA: TGTGCCAGCAGCCCGCGGGACCTTACAGGGGGCCCCGAGCAGTACTTC
V: TRBV20-1; D: TRBD2; J: TRBJ2-7; length: 15; size: once; CDR3: CSATGLAGGAYGQYF; DNA: TGCAGTGCTACGGGTCTAGCGGGGGGTGCCTACGGGCAGTACTTC
V: TRBV20-1; D: .; J: TRBJ2-3; length: 13; size: few; CDR3: CSASWPSTDTQYF; DNA: TGCAGTGCTAGTTGGCCTAGCACAGATACGCAGTATTTT
V: TRBV5-6; D: .; J: TRBJ1-1; length: 15; size: once; CDR3: CASSQKGRPNTEAFF; DNA: TGTGCCAGCAGCCAAAAGGGACGGCCGAACACTGAAGCTTTCTTT
V: TRBV10-3; D: TRBD2; J: TRBJ2-1; length: 12; size: many; CDR3: CAIAGGSNEQFF; DNA: TGTGCCATCGCGGGAGGGAGTAATGAGCAGTTCTTC
V: TRBV10-3; D: .; J: TRBJ2-4; length: 13; size: few; CDR3: CAISAAAKNIQYF; DNA: TGTGCCATCAGTGCGGCGGCCAAAAACATTCAGTACTTC
V: TRBV7-9; D: .; J: TRBJ2-1; length: 11; size: many; CDR3: CASTDYNEQFF; DNA: TGTGCCAGCACCGACTACAATGAGCAGTTCTTC
V: TRBV12-3/TRBV12-4; D: .; J: TRBJ2-7; length: 15; size: .; CDR3: CASSLSPQDAYEQYF; DNA: TGTGCCAGCAGTTTATCTCCACAGGATGCCTACGAGCAGTACTTC
V: TRBV5-6; D: TRBD2; J: TRBJ2-1; length: 15; size: many; CDR3: CASSFGTSGSNEQFF; DNA: TGTGCCAGCAGCTTCGGGACTAGCGGCTCCAATGAGCAGTTCTTC